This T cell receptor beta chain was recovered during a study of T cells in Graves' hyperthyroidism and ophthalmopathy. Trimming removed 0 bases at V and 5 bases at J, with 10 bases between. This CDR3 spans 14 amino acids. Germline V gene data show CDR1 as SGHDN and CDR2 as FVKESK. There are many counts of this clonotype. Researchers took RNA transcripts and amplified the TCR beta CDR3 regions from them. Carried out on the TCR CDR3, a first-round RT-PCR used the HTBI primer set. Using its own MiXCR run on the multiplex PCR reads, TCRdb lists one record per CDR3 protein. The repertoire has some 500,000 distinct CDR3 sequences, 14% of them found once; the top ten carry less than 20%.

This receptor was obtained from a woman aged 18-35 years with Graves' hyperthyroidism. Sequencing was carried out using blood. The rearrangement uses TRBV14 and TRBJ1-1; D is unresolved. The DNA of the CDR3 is TGTGCCAGCAGCCAAGATTGGGGAAATACTGAAGCTTTCTTT. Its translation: CASSQDWGNTEAFF.